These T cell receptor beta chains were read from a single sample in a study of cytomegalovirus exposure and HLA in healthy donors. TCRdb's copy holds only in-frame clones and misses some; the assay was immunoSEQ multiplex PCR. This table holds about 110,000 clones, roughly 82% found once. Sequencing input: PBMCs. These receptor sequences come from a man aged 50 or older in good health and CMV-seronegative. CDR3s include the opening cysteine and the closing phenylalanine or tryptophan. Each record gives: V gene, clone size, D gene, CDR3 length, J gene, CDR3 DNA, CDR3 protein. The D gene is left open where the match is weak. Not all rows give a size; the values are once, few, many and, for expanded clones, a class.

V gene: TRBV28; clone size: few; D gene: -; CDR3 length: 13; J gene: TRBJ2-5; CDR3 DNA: TGTGCCAGCAGTTTCGGAGGTCATCCGACCCAGTACTTC; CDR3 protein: CASSFGGHPTQYF
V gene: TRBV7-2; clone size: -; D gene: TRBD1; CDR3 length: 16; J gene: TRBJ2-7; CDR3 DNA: TGTGCCAGCAGCTTAGACGGGACAGGGGGCTCCTACGAGCAGTACTTC; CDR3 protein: CASSLDGTGGSYEQYF
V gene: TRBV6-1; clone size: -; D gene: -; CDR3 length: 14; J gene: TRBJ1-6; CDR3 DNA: TGTGCCAGCTCACAGGGTTCCTATAATTCACCCCTCCACTTT; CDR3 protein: CASSQGSYNSPLHF
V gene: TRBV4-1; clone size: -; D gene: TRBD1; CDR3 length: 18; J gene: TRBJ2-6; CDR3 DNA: TGCGCCAGCAGCCTACCCGGGACAGGACCCTCTGGGGCCAACGTCCTGACTTTC; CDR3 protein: CASSLPGTGPSGANVLTF
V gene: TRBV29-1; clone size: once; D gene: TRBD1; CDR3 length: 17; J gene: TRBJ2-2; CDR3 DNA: TGCAGCGTGCAACGGACGCTGGGACAGGGTAGCACCGGGGAGCTGTTTTTT; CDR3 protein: CSVQRTLGQGSTGELFF
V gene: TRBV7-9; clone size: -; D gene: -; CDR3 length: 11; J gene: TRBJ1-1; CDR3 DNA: TGTGCCAGCAGCGCCGGGGGGAAAGCTTTCTTT; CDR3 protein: CASSAGGKAFF
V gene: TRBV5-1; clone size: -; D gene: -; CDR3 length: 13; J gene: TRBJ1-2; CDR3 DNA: TGCGCCAGCAGCGAACAGGGTTTGTATGGCTACACCTTC; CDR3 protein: CASSEQGLYGYTF
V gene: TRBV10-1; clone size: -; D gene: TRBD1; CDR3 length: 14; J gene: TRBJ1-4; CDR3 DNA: TGCGCCAGCAGCCCGGGACAGGGTGGAGAAAAACTGTTTTTT; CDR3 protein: CASSPGQGGEKLFF
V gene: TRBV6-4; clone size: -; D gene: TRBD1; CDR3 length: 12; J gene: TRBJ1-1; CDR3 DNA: TGTGCCAGCAGTGACACCGACAGGGTGGCTTTCTTT; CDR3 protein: CASSDTDRVAFF
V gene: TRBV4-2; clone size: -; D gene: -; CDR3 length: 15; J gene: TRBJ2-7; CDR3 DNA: TGTGCCAGCAGCCAAGATTCGGGGTACTCCTACGAGCAGTACTTC; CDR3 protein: CASSQDSGYSYEQYF
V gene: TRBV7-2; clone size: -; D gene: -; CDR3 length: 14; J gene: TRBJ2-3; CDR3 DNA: TGTGCCAGCGGAGACTCCTCGTCCCCAGATACGCAGTATTTT; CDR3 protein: CASGDSSSPDTQYF
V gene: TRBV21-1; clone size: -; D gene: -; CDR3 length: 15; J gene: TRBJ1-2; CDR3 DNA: TGTGCCAGCAGCAAAAGGCCAGGGGCGCACTATGGCTACACCTTC; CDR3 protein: CASSKRPGAHYGYTF
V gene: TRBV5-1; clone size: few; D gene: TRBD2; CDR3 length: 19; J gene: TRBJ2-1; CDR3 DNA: TGCGCCAGCAGCTTCTCCGGGACTAGCGGGGGAAGCTCCTACAATGAGCAGTTCTTC; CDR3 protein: CASSFSGTSGGSSYNEQFF
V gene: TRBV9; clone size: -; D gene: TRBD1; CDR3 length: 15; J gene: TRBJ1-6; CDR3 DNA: TGTGCCAGCAGCGTAGAGGGACAGGGGTATTCACCCCTCCACTTT; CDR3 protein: CASSVEGQGYSPLHF
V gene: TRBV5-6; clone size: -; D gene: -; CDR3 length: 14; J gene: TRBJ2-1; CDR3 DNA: TGTGCCAGCAGCTTGCGCCCCTTGGAGGGGTTGCAGTTCTTC; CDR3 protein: CASSLRPLEGLQFF
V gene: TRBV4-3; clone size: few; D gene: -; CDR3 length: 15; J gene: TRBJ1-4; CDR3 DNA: TGCGCCAGCAGCCACCTAGGGGATTGGTATGAAAAACTGTTTTTT; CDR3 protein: CASSHLGDWYEKLFF
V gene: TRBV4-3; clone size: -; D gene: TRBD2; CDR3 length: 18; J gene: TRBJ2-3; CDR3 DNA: TGCGCCAGCAGCCAAAGGGCCAAGGGCGGGGGAACGGGAGATACGCAGTATTTT; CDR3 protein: CASSQRAKGGGTGDTQYF
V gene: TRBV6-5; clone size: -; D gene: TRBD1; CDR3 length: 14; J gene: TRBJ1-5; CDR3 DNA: TGTGCCAGCAAACCGACAGGGGGAACTCAGCCCCAGCATTTT; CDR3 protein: CASKPTGGTQPQHF
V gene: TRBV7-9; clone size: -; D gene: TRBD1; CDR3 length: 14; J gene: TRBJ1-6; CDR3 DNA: TGTGCCAGCAGCTTAACAGGGGCGAAATCACCCCTCCACTTT; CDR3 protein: CASSLTGAKSPLHF
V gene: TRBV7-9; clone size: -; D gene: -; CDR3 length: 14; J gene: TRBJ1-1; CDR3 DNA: TGTGCCAGCAGCTTAGGCTTTGCAGGGCTTGAAGCTTTCTTT; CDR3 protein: CASSLGFAGLEAFF
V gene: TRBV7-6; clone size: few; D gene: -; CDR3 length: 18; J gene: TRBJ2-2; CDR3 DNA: TGTGCCAGCAGCTTAAAGGTTTTGCAGCCACTAAACACCGGGGAGCTGTTTTTT; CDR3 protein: CASSLKVLQPLNTGELFF
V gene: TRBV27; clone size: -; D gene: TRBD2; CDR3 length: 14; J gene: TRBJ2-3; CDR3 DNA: TGTGCCAGCACCCAACCGGGACTACCAGATACGCAGTATTTT; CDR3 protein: CASTQPGLPDTQYF
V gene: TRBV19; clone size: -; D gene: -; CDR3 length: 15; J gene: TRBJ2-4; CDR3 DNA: TGTGCCAGTAGTATGGCAGGACTAGCCAAAAACATTCAGTACTTC; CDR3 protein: CASSMAGLAKNIQYF
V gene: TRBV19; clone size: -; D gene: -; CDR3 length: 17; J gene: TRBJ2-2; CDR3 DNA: TGTGCCAGCCAGTGGGGCGGAGGGCTAGCCGGCACCGGGGAGCTGTTTTTT; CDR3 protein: CASQWGGGLAGTGELFF
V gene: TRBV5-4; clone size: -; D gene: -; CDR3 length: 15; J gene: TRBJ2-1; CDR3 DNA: TGTGCCAGCAGCTCGACAGGTCTTTCCTACAATGAGCAGTTCTTC; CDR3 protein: CASSSTGLSYNEQFF
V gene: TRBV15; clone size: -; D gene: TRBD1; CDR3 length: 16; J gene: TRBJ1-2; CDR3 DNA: TGTGCCACCAGCAGAGATAGGCAGGGGGTGTTCTCTGGCTACACCTTC; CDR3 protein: CATSRDRQGVFSGYTF
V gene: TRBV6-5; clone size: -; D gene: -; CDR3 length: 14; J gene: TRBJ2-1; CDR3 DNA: TGTGCCAGCAGTTACGGGACAATCTACAATGAGCAGTTCTTC; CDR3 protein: CASSYGTIYNEQFF
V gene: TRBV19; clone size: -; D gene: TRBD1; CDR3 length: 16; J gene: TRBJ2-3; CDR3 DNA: TGTGCCAGTAGTCCCAGAGGGACAGGCAACACAGATACGCAGTATTTT; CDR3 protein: CASSPRGTGNTDTQYF
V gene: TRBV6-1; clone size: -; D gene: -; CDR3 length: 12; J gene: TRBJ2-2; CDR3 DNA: TGTGCCAGCAGTGTTAGCTTGAGGGAGCTGTTTTTT; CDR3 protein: CASSVSLRELFF
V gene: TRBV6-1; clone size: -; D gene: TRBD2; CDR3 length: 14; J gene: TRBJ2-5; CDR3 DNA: TGTGCCAGCAAGCCGGGACTAGCGGGGGAGACCCAGTACTTC; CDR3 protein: CASKPGLAGETQYF
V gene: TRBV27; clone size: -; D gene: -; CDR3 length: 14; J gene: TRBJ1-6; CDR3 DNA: TGTGCCAGCAGTTTAGGAAGGGGTCAGTCACCCCTCCACTTT; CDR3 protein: CASSLGRGQSPLHF
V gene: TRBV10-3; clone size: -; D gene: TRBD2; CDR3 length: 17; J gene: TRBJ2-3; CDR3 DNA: TGTGCCATCAGTGAGGGACTAGCGGGGGGGTCTACAGATACGCAGTATTTT; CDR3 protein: CAISEGLAGGSTDTQYF
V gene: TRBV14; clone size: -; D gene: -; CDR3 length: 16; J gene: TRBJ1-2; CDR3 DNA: TGTGCCAGCAGCCGCTCGGGAAGGACCACCTTCTATGGCTACACCTTC; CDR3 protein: CASSRSGRTTFYGYTF
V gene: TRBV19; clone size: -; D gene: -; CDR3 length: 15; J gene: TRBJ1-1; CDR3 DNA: TGTGCCAGTAGTAAGGAGACAGGCTTGGACACTGAAGCTTTCTTT; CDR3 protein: CASSKETGLDTEAFF
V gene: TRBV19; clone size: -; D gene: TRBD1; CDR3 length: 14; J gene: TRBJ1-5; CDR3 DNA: TGTGCCAGTAGTATAGGAGCAGGGGGTCAGCCCCAGCATTTT; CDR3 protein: CASSIGAGGQPQHF
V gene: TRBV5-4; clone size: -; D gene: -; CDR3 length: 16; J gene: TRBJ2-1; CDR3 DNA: TGTGCCAGCAGCGCCCTGGGGGGGGGCCTCTACAATGAGCAGTTCTTC; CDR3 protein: CASSALGGGLYNEQFF
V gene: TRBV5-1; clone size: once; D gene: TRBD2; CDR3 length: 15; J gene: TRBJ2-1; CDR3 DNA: TGCGCCAGCAGCTTTAGCGGGGGGTCCCTCAATGAGCAGTTCTTC; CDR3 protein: CASSFSGGSLNEQFF